The 8 T cell receptor beta chains presented below share a single source sample, sequenced in a study of regulatory T cells in long-lasting Graves disease. Building of the TCR beta libraries involved iRepertoire HTBI primers and Arm-PCR of CDR3 regions. TCRdb re-called the multiplex PCR reads with MiXCR, one entry per CDR3 protein. The sample holds about 460,000 distinct CDR3 sequences; 22% are singletons and the top ten take less than 15%. The time point here: persistent/refractory GD, antithyroid drugs over 5 years with positive TRAb. The TCR library was made from RNA that had been extracted from PBMCs in TRIzol. Specimen: peripheral blood mononuclear cells (PBMCs), collected when the disease was refractory, from a patient treated with antithyroid drugs. These receptors came from a female donor with Graves disease.

The chain couples TRBV7-9 to TRBJ1-2; D remains unclear. The V end lost 7 bases, the J end lost 3 bases, and 15 bases lay between the germline ends. The CDR3 is 14 residues long. CDR1 SEHNR and CDR2 FQNEAQ come from the germline V gene (reference sequence). CDR3 nucleotides: TGTGCCAGCACCCTAATAGGTCCATACTATGGCTACACCTTC. It specifies CASTLIGPYYGYTF.

Turning to this clonotype: Being one base from a much bigger clone, this may be a read error. The missing conserved phenylalanine or tryptophan at the end of this CDR3 makes a read error likely. The chain combines TRBV11-2 with TRBJ2-7; the D gene is possibly TRBD2 (6 bases). The CDR3 has 14 amino acids. Trimming removed 4 bases at V and 6 bases at J, with 16 bases between. Per germline, CDR1 SGHAT and CDR2 FQNNGV. CDR3 in amino acids: CASSYTAGLGEQYL. The CDR3 nucleotides are TGTGCCAGCAGCTACACAGCGGGCCTAGGCGAGCAGTACCTC.

The chain uses TRBV7-2 and TRBJ2-1; D is unclear. Germline V lookup: CDR1 SGHTA, CDR2 FQGNSA. The CDR3 extends over 12 amino acids. V was clipped by 3 bases and J by 9 bases, with 9 bases between them. The CDR3 nucleotides read TGTGCCAGCAGCTTGCAGATGCCTGAGCAGTTCTTC. It is translated as CASSLQMPEQFF.

This chain uses TRBV10-3 with TRBJ2-7; perhaps TRBD2 as D (5 bases). With 0 bases removed from V and 3 bases from J, the gap between germline ends came to 9 bases. Germline V gene sequence: CDR1 ENHRY, CDR2 SYGVKD. CDR3 length: 14 residues. The CDR3 DNA sequence: TGTGCCATCAGTGAGTCTGGCGGGTACTACGAGCAGTACTTC. Its translation is CAISESGGYYEQYF.

The chain uses TRBV5-1 and TRBJ2-7; 9 bases line up with TRBD1. The CDR3 is made up of 14 amino acids. V dropped 4 bases and J dropped 5; count of bases not matched to a gene: 7. Germline V gives CDR1 SGHRS, CDR2 YFSETQ. CDR3 residues: CASSPGTGFDEQYF. Here the CDR3 DNA reads TGCGCCAGCAGCCCAGGGACAGGGTTCGACGAGCAGTACTTC.

The rearrangement joins TRBV18 to TRBJ1-1; tentatively, D is TRBD1 (5 bases). Germline values: CDR1 KGHSH, CDR2 LQKENI. The length of the CDR3 is 14 residues. The V gene lost 4 bases and the J gene lost 6 bases, with 15 bases spanning the gap. The CDR3 region is CASSQLDRNPEAFF. DNA of the CDR3: TGTGCCAGCTCACAGCTCGACAGAAATCCTGAAGCTTTCTTT.

The chain is built from TRBV6-1 and TRBJ2-1; 9 bases line up with TRBD1. CDR1 and CDR2 from the germline V gene are MNHNS and SASEGT. The CDR3 runs to 14 residues. V shed 4 bases, J shed 8 bases, and the junction held 6 bases outside the gene matches. For the CDR3, the DNA is TGTGCCAGCAGTGGACAGGGGGGGATGGATGAGCAGTTCTTC. Protein product: CASSGQGGMDEQFF.

This clonotype was observed at least ten times. V gene TRBV6-1 combines with J gene TRBJ1-5; TRBD1 matches 10 bases. CDR3 length: 19 residues. Germline lookup yields CDR1 MNHNS and CDR2 SASEGT. Losses at the gene ends were 6 bases for V and 0 bases for J; bases not matched to a gene: 14. The CDR3 region has the DNA TGTGCCAGCAGCCACGACAGGGGGCCTAACCATTATAGCAATCAGCCCCAGCATTTT. It yields the protein CASSHDRGPNHYSNQPQHF.